This T cell receptor beta chain derives from a study of CXCR4 blockade with PD-1 therapy in pancreatic cancer (dated by TCRdb to the late 2010s). Regarding the complete study: The study analyzed resected pancreatic ductal adenocarcinoma using multiplex immunohistochemistry and TCRbeta immunosequencing, along with ex vivo slice culture to test PD-1 and CXCR4 blockade. To look at intratumoral heterogeneity, the researchers TCR-sequenced two geographically distinct regions from each of 6 tumors.

Using the immunoSEQ Assay at Adaptive Biotechnologies, the researchers immunosequenced TCRbeta CDR3 regions from the extracted DNA. The original pipeline was this. To quantify the absolute abundance of each unique TCRbeta CDR3, sequences were collapsed and filtered. Clonality was defined as 1 minus Pielou's evenness, computed on productive in-frame rearrangements only. Regional overlap was evaluated by tracking the top 100 nucleotide rearrangements across paired samples, and paired versus unrelated samples were compared using the Morisita index. Convergence of nucleotide rearrangements onto identical amino acid sequences was assessed with the immunoSEQ Rearrangement Details tool. In its TCRdb copy, this immuneACCESS table keeps in-frame sequences only and misses some clones. Where compared with another copy, unresolved V genes explain less than half of these, and the others have no known cause. The V and J calls and the clone size are those of that table, but D and trimming were determined from the DNA. The sample table records about 5,200 clones; 55% of these occur just once. 6% to 7% of the sample belongs to the ten largest clones.

Via the germline V gene, CDR1 is KGHSH and CDR2 LQKENI. The V and J ends are trimmed by 3 bases and 0 bases, leaving 12 bases between them. The CDR3, from cysteine to phenylalanine, totals 16 residues. Left in the record is the CDR3 DNA by itself, 48 bases read in frame from the first base. As regards this clone: The clone's antigen remains unknown. Base qualities are not at hand, and no much larger clone is one base apart.

Study-wide findings and limitations: Clonal expansion was observed in tumors, with a mean productive clonality of about 0.15 compared with approximately 0.05 in healthy blood, but no correlation between clonality and survival was found. The frequency of each amino acid clone correlated strongly with the number of distinct nucleotide rearrangements encoding that clone, suggesting convergent selection driven by common tumor antigens. Because only TCRbeta chains were sequenced, true antigen-specificity overlap among the convergent dominant clones remained unconfirmed, awaiting paired alpha-beta single-cell sequencing.

None of the patients whose archived tumor blocks were used had received neoadjuvant therapy prior to resection. In the preserved-tissue arm of the study, some 31 surgical resection samples from about 22 previously untreated pancreatic ductal adenocarcinoma patients were used. DNA for the resection arm was extracted from ten 5-micron curls of FFPE tumor lying next to the multiplex immunohistochemistry slide. The receptor was derived from a human donor with pancreatic ductal adenocarcinoma. The receptor chain draws on TRBV18 and TRBJ1-3, with an unclear D gene assignment. The specimen was tumor tissue. Here is the DNA: TGTGCCAGCTCACCTAAACAGTCTCGCTCTGGAAACACCATATATTTT. Protein translation: CASSPKQSRSGNTIYF. The CDR3 plus the reference TRBV18 and TRBJ1-3 genes for the other parts give the full variable domain: NAGVMQNPRHLVRRRGQEARLRCSPMKGHSHVYWYRQLPEEGLKFMVYLQKENIIDESGMPKERFSAEFPKEGPSILRIQQVVRGDSAAYFCASSPKQSRSGNTIYFGEGSWLTVV.